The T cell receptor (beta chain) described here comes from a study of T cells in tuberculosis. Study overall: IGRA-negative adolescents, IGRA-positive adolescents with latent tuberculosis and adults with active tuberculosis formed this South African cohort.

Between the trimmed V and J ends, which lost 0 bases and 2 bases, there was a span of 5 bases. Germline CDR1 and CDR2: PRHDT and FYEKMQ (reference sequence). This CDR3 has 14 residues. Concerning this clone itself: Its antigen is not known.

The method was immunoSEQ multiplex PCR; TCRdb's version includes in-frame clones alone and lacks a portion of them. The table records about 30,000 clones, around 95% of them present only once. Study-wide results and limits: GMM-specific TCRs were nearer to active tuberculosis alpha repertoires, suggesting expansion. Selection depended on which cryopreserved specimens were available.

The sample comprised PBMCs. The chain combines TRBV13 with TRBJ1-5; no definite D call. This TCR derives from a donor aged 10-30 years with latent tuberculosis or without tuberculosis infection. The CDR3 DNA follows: TGTGCCAGCAGCTTAGGAACGGGCAATCAGCCCCAGCATTTT. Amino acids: CASSLGTGNQPQHF.